A selection of T cell receptor beta chains follows, all from one sample in a study of blood T cells in healthy people across ages. TCRdb re-called the 5' RACE reads through MiXCR, storing one row per CDR3 protein. In the table there are 1 million to 1.2 million distinct CDR3 sequences, 35% to 40% of which are singletons. The sequenced sample consisted of blood. Receptors were obtained from a man between 18 and 29 years old in good health. The CDR3 runs from the conserved cysteine through the conserved F or W. Each record gives: D gene, J gene, CDR3 length, V gene, clone size, CDR3 DNA, CDR3 protein. A D gene is named only where the DNA matches it firmly. Clone size, where shown, is once, few, many, or a class for clones that have expanded.

>-|TRBJ2-7|17|TRBV5-5|-
TGTGCCAGCAGCCCCCGAGGGGGGCTAAGTTTATTTGGTGAGCAGTACTTC
CASSPRGGLSLFGEQYF
>-|TRBJ1-1|13|TRBV6-5|-
TGTGCCAGCAGTGACGAATTCACGGGTGAAGCTTTCTTT
CASSDEFTGEAFF
>-|TRBJ2-3|15|TRBV5-5|few
TGTGCCAGCAGCTGGGACGGGAAAAGCACAGATACGCAGTATTTT
CASSWDGKSTDTQYF
>TRBD2|TRBJ2-1|19|TRBV7-2|-
TGTGCCAGCAGCTTAGTGGCTAGCGGGGGGGCCTTTGGCGGCAATGAGCAGTTCTTC
CASSLVASGGAFGGNEQFF
>-|TRBJ2-2|18|TRBV4-1|once
TGCGCCAGCAGCCAAGACGGGCAGACCCGTTCCTCCACCGGGGAGCTGTTTTTT
CASSQDGQTRSSTGELFF
>-|TRBJ1-6|15|TRBV2|few
TGTGCCAGCAGTTTCCGGGCCATTTATAATTCACCCCTCCACTTT
CASSFRAIYNSPLHF
>-|TRBJ2-1|15|TRBV6-5|-
TGTGCCAGCAGTTTGTTTGCGCGATCCTACAATGAGCAGTTCTTC
CASSLFARSYNEQFF
>-|TRBJ2-5|15|TRBV20-1|-
TGCAGTGCTAGGGACACCCGGGACTCCCAAGAGACCCAGTACTTC
CSARDTRDSQETQYF
>-|TRBJ2-1|15|TRBV3-1|-
TGTGCCAGCAGCCTGGGACGGGGAAACTACAATGAGCAGTTCTTC
CASSLGRGNYNEQFF
>-|TRBJ2-7|12|TRBV18|-
TGTGCCAGCTCACCGGGACACTCCGAGCAGTACTTC
CASSPGHSEQYF
>-|TRBJ2-1|17|TRBV4-2|-
TGTGCCGGCAGCCAAGAGGAACGGGGGACCCTCTACAATGAGCAGTTCTTC
CAGSQEERGTLYNEQFF
>-|TRBJ1-2|10|TRBV20-1|-
TGCAGTGTCTGGGTAGCTGGCTACACCTTC
CSVWVAGYTF
>TRBD2|TRBJ2-5|15|TRBV7-2|-
TGTGCCAGCAGCTTATCCGGGACTAGCTATGAGACCCAGTACTTC
CASSLSGTSYETQYF
>-|TRBJ2-5|16|TRBV7-6|-
TGTGCCAGCAGCTTAGCGTTACGGGGGATTGGGGAGACCCAGTACTTC
CASSLALRGIGETQYF
>-|TRBJ1-2|15|TRBV4-1|few
TGCGCCAGCAGCCGCAGCGGGGCAGTCAACTATGGCTACACCTTC
CASSRSGAVNYGYTF
>-|TRBJ2-5|15|TRBV7-6|-
TGTGCCAGCAGCTTAGAACCTGGACAGCACAATGAGCAGTACTTC
CASSLEPGQHNEQYF
>TRBD1|TRBJ1-2|13|TRBV6-6|-
TGTGCCAGCAGTTACGAGTCAGGGGGTGGCTACACCTTC
CASSYESGGGYTF
>-|TRBJ1-1|15|TRBV6-6|-
TGTGCCAGCAGTTACTCGACTAGGGTGAACACTGAAGCTTTCTTT
CASSYSTRVNTEAFF
>TRBD2|TRBJ2-5|14|TRBV29-1|few
TGCAGCGTTGACCGGGGGGGAGGGGGAGAGACCCAGTACTTC
CSVDRGGGGETQYF
>-|TRBJ2-3|14|TRBV10-2|few
TGCGCCAGCAGTGAGAAGAGCGGATCAGATACGCAGTATTTT
CASSEKSGSDTQYF
>TRBD1|TRBJ2-2|14|TRBV20-1|few
TGCAGTGCTAGTAAGGACAGGGCAATGGGGGAGCTGTTTTTT
CSASKDRAMGELFF
>TRBD1|TRBJ1-2|15|TRBV29-1|-
TGCAGCGTTGAAGGAGGGACAGGAGAAACCTATGGCTACACCTTC
CSVEGGTGETYGYTF
>-|TRBJ2-2|14|TRBV6-5|-
TGTGCCAGCAGGGGGACAACGAACACCGGGGAGCTGTTTTTT
CASRGTTNTGELFF
>TRBD1|TRBJ1-5|17|TRBV7-2|-
TGTGCCAGCAGCTTAGGTATTGGGACAGGGGAGGGGCAGCCCCAGCATTTT
CASSLGIGTGEGQPQHF
>TRBD2|TRBJ2-3|17|TRBV28|few
TGTGCCAGCAGTTTATCCCGACTAGCGAGGGGGGCTGATACGCAGTATTTT
CASSLSRLARGADTQYF
>-|TRBJ1-5|13|TRBV4-1|few
TGCGCCAGCAGCCAACCCGGGACCTTTGGGCAGCATTTT
CASSQPGTFGQHF
>-|TRBJ1-1|15|TRBV28|-
TGTGCCAGCAGTTCCCCCTTTATCGGTAACACTGAAGCTTTCTTT
CASSSPFIGNTEAFF
>TRBD1|TRBJ2-7|15|TRBV2|-
TGTGCCAGCAGGATGGCCTATCAGGGGGCCTACGAGCAGTACTTC
CASRMAYQGAYEQYF
>-|TRBJ1-5|15|TRBV28|-
TGTGCCAGCAGTAATCCAGGACAGAAAGGGCAGCCCCAGCATTTT
CASSNPGQKGQPQHF
>-|TRBJ1-3|13|TRBV6-5|-
TGTGCCAGCACCCTTACATCAGGAAACACCATATATTTT
CASTLTSGNTIYF